These 19 T cell receptor beta chains were all obtained from the same sample, sequenced in a study of blood T cells in healthy people across ages. The second PCR ran 7 to 11 cycles with a sample-barcoded 5' primer and J-beta primers. TCRdb independently ran MiXCR on the 5' RACE reads; one entry per CDR3 protein. This table has roughly 2 million distinct CDR3 sequences, around half appearing once. Source material: blood. These receptors were collected from a middle-aged woman in good health.

This chain connects TRBV20-1 to TRBJ2-5; 16 bases fit TRBD2. Per germline, CDR1 DFQATT and CDR2 SNEGSKA (reference sequence). The CDR3 runs 19 residues. The junction had 10 bases not matched to a gene; V was cut back by 3 bases and J by 0 bases. The CDR3 sequence: CSARAVPGLAGGYQETQYF. The CDR3 DNA reads as TGCAGTGCTAGGGCGGTACCGGGACTAGCGGGGGGGTACCAAGAGACCCAGTACTTC.

The chain combines TRBV29-1 with TRBJ2-1; TRBD1 matches at 8 bases. With V trimmed by 6 bases and J by 5 bases, 9 bases remained unmatched. The CDR3 is 14 residues long. Germline V gene sequence: CDR1 SQVTM, CDR2 ANQGSEA. The CDR3 loop reads CSVSGQGGNNEQFF. The CDR3 region has the DNA TGCAGCGTCTCCGGACAGGGAGGTAACAATGAGCAGTTCTTC.

The rearrangement uses TRBV29-1 and TRBJ1-2; 7 positions agree with TRBD1. Germline CDR1 reads SQVTM; CDR2 reads ANQGSEA. The CDR3 runs to 12 residues. Trimming took 7 bases from V and 7 from J; bases not matched to a gene: 9. The CDR3 coding sequence is TGCAGCGCTCCAGGGGGAATGGGTGGCTACACCTTC. This translates into CSAPGGMGGYTF.

The chain combines TRBV5-1 with TRBJ2-7; D may correspond to TRBD1 or TRBD2 (5 bases each). V lost 4 bases to trimming and J lost 3 bases, with 11 bases between them. CDR3 length equals 13 residues. CDR1 and CDR2 (germline): SGHRS, YFSETQ. CDR3: CASSGGGGYEQYF. CDR3 in DNA: TGCGCCAGCAGCGGCGGTGGGGGCTACGAGCAGTACTTC.

In its sample, this clonotype was seen a few times. The chain carries TRBV12-3 or TRBV12-4 and TRBJ2-5; 9 positions match TRBD1. Gene TRBJ2-7 matches the end of the DNA better, so the J call may be wrong. This CDR3 has 15 residues. The CDR3 bases are TGTGCCAGCAGTTTGACAGGGGGGCGCCCCTACGAGCAGTACTTC. Protein sequence: CASSLTGGRPYEQYF.

The chain recombines TRBV5-1 with TRBJ2-7; 8 nucleotides agree with TRBD2. Germline V gives CDR1 SGHRS, CDR2 YFSETQ. The trim removed 3 bases at V and 7 bases at J, leaving 18 bases unmatched. The CDR3 extends over 17 amino acids. The CDR3 loop is CASSYLPLAGPYNEQYF. CDR3 coding DNA: TGCGCCAGCAGCTACCTTCCATTAGCGGGACCTTACAATGAGCAGTACTTC.

The chain has TRBV4-3 and TRBJ2-2; D gene uncertain. Trimming shortened V by 2 bases and J by 1 base, and 8 bases separated the two germline ends. The V gene's germline CDR1 is LGHNA and CDR2 YSLEER. The CDR3 length is 15 residues. CDR3 nucleotides: TGCGCCAGCAGCCAATATCCTCAGAACACCGGGGAGCTGTTTTTT. The encoded protein is CASSQYPQNTGELFF.

V gene TRBV20-1 combines with J gene TRBJ2-7; 9 nucleotides match TRBD1. The CDR3 is 14 residues long. Germline CDR1 is DFQATT and CDR2 is SNEGSKA (reference sequence). The V segment lost 4 bases and the J segment 5 bases; nucleotides outside the gene matches: 9. CDR3: CSATGTGPGDEQYF. CDR3 in DNA: TGCAGTGCTACCGGGACAGGGCCCGGCGACGAGCAGTACTTC.

The CDR3 here is CASSETGAPLPGEQYF. CDR3 nucleotide sequence: TGTGCCAGCAGCGAGACGGGGGCCCCCCTCCCGGGCGAGCAGTACTTC. This chain uses TRBV9 with TRBJ2-4, with D perhaps TRBD1 or TRBD2 (6 bases each). The DNA end is more similar to TRBJ2-7, so the J call may be wrong. Germline V lookup: CDR1 SGDLS, CDR2 YYNGEE. CDR3 size: 16 residues.

This clonotype was seen a handful of times. This sequence joins TRBV5-4 and TRBJ1-2; D gene uncertain. V was trimmed by 4 bases and J by 2 bases, leaving 12 bases between them. Germline CDR1 is SGHNT and CDR2 is YYREEE (reference sequence). CDR3 length: 14 amino acids. The DNA for the CDR3 is TGTGCCAGCAGCCTTAGGGAAGTAAACTATGGCTACACCTTC. It codes for CASSLREVNYGYTF.

This clonotype was counted once. The rearrangement joins TRBV9 to TRBJ2-3, with 7 bases that match TRBD2. Trimming took 2 bases from V and 2 from J; bases not matched to a gene: 5. The CDR3 runs 15 residues. CDR1 and CDR2 (germline): SGDLS, YYNGEE. CDR3 sequence reads: CASSVGGSTTDTQYF. The CDR3 DNA reads TGTGCCAGCAGCGTCGGGGGGTCCACCACAGATACGCAGTATTTT.

The CDR3 region is CASSPRQSAEQFF. The CDR3 nucleotides read TGTGCCAGCAGCCCCCGACAGTCCGCTGAGCAGTTCTTC. The genes are TRBV7-2 and TRBJ2-1, with D tentatively TRBD1 (5 bases). CDR3 length equals 13 residues. Per the germline V gene, CDR1 is SGHTA and CDR2 is FQGNSA. V was clipped by 5 bases and J by 9 bases, with 14 bases between them.

The V call is TRBV27, the J call TRBJ2-3; TRBD1 agrees at 9 bases. Unmatched junction bases numbered 6, after V lost 4 bases and J lost 4 bases. The CDR3 covers 15 residues. Germline V gene data show CDR1 as MNHEY and CDR2 as SMNVEV (reference sequence). The CDR3 DNA reads as TGTGCCAGCAGTTGGGGACAGGGAAGGGCAGATACGCAGTATTTT. It translates to CASSWGQGRADTQYF.

This clonotype was counted only a few times. This chain uses TRBV15 with TRBJ2-4; 9 bases align to TRBD1. The CDR3 is made up of 14 amino acids. Trimming cost V 11 bases and J 5 bases; bases outside gene matches: 10. Germline V CDR1 and CDR2: LNHNV, YYDKDF (reference sequence). The CDR3: CAVTGTGYENIQYF. DNA of the CDR3: TGTGCCGTAACCGGGACAGGGTATGAAAACATTCAGTACTTC.

With respect to this clonotype: A read error may produce the germline difference seen at one junction end. The chain combines TRBV5-1 with TRBJ1-1, with D unclear. Germline CDR1 reads SGHRS; CDR2 reads YFSETQ. This CDR3 comprises 14 residues. CDR3 sequence: CASSLVGSNTEVFF. Here the CDR3 DNA reads TGCGCCAGCAGCTTGGTTGGCTCGAACACTGAAGTTTTCTTT.

This clonotype occurred a few times. V and J are TRBV12-3 or TRBV12-4 and TRBJ1-2, with D possibly TRBD1 on 6 matching bases. V dropped 7 bases and J dropped 4 bases, with 16 bases sitting between them. There are 14 residues in the CDR3. Written as DNA, the CDR3 is TGTGCCAGCACCCCGGGGGCCTCTTTCTATGGCTACACCTTC. The encoded protein is CASTPGASFYGYTF.

This clonotype came up a few times. The chain recombines TRBV7-2 with TRBJ2-5; D remains unclear. From germline, CDR1 is SGHTA and CDR2 FQGNSA. This CDR3 is 15 amino acids long. V was trimmed by 5 bases and J by 2 bases, leaving 15 bases between them. CDR3 bases: TGTGCCAGCAGCCCAGAGCACTCGCGACAAGAGACCCAGTACTTC. The encoded protein is CASSPEHSRQETQYF.

The chain carries TRBV7-9 and TRBJ1-2; D gene uncertain. CDR3 length: 11 residues. Germline V gene lookup returns CDR1 SEHNR and CDR2 FQNEAQ (reference sequence). Deletions cut 5 bases from V and 10 bases from J, with 11 bases between. CDR3 DNA sequence: TGTGCCAGCAGCCTCAACGTTATCTACACCTTC. It translates to CASSLNVIYTF. Complete variable domain (other parts from reference TRBV7-9 and TRBJ1-2): DTGVSQNPRHKITKRGQNVTFRCDPISEHNRLYWYRQTLGQGPEFLTYFQNEAQLEKSRLLSDRFSAERPKGSFSTLEIQRTEQGDSAMYLCASSLNVIYTFGSGTRLTVV.

This chain links TRBV20-1 with TRBJ2-1, with a weak D call TRBD2 (6 bases). V was pared by 6 bases and J by 3 bases, with 9 bases between. Germline V gene lookup returns CDR1 DFQATT and CDR2 SNEGSKA (reference sequence). This CDR3 spans 12 amino acids. CDR3 amino acids: CSATTSYNEQFF. The CDR3 nucleotides read TGCAGTGCCACGACTAGCTACAATGAGCAGTTCTTC.